This T cell receptor (beta chain) originates from a study of blood T cells in healthy people across ages. The CDR3 totals 15 residues. The V and J ends lost 0 bases and 4 bases, in that order; junction bases with no gene match: 3. The germline gives CDR1 SGHRS, CDR2 YFSETQ. Primers used in a second PCR of roughly 6 to 12 cycles were a sample-barcoded 5' primer and a J-beta primer mix. MiXCR, applied by TCRdb to the 5' RACE reads, yields one record per CDR3 protein. The sample lists fewer than 1.5 million distinct CDR3 sequences; 42% were seen once. The chain uses TRBV5-1 and TRBJ2-3, with TRBD2 matching over 9 bases. The sequence came from a young woman in good health. The sequenced sample consisted of blood. CDR3 sequence reads: CASSLEGLAPDTQYF. CDR3 nucleotides: TGCGCCAGCAGCTTGGAGGGACTAGCACCAGATACGCAGTATTTT.